What follows are 12 T cell receptor beta chains derived from one specimen sequenced in a study of cytomegalovirus exposure and HLA in healthy donors. A multiplex PCR was run with 60 Vbeta primers and 13 Jbeta primers. Generated by immunoSEQ multiplex PCR, the TCRdb table keeps only in-frame clones and is missing some. The sample carries 100,000 to 150,000 clones, 76% recorded once. The specimen sequenced was PBMCs. The receptors originated from a man aged 45 to 65 in good health and CMV-seronegative.

CDR3 in amino acids: CAITGSREDGYTF. Written as DNA, the CDR3 is TGTGCCATCACGGGTAGCAGGGAAGATGGCTACACCTTC. The rearrangement links TRBV10-3 to TRBJ1-2, with a tentative D call TRBD1 (5 bases). CDR3 length equals 13 residues. Germline loops: CDR1 ENHRY, CDR2 SYGVKD. Trimming cost V 7 bases and J 6 bases, with 15 bases left between them.

This chain links TRBV7-9 with TRBJ2-3; possible D gene TRBD1, 6 bases. This CDR3 spans 15 amino acids. Germline V gene lookup returns CDR1 SEHNR and CDR2 FQNEAQ (reference sequence). V gave up 2 bases and J gave up 2 bases, with 11 bases separating them. The CDR3 spells CASSLIWTDTDTQYF. The CDR3 bases are TGTGCCAGCAGCTTAATTTGGACAGACACAGATACGCAGTATTTT.

The J gene is TRBJ2-2, the V gene TRBV19, with D perhaps matching TRBD2 (6 bases). CDR3 length equals 16 residues. Germline CDR1 is LNHDA and CDR2 is SQIVND (reference sequence). Trimming pared 6 bases from V and 6 bases from J, leaving 20 bases between. CDR3 nucleotide sequence: TGTGCCAGTAGCCCGGGTGATGACCGGAGGGCCGGGGAGCTGTTTTTT. This codes for CASSPGDDRRAGELFF.

This clone was found a few times. V gene TRBV9 combines with J gene TRBJ2-7, with TRBD2 matching over 7 bases. The CDR3 consists of 15 residues. J gave up 2 bases and V 1 base, and 6 bases lay outside the gene matches. The germline V gene encodes CDR1 SGDLS and CDR2 YYNGEE. The CDR3 DNA reads TGTGCCAGCAGCGTATTCGGGGGGACTACCTACGAGCAGTACTTC. Residues: CASSVFGGTTYEQYF.

This rearrangement joins TRBV7-9 to TRBJ2-3; 9 bases agree with TRBD2. The CDR3 length is 15 residues. Losses at the gene ends were 1 base for V and 2 bases for J; bases not matched to a gene: 1. Germline-derived CDR1 and CDR2 are SEHNR and FQNEAQ (reference sequence). This CDR3 is CASSLGGGVTDTQYF. CDR3 DNA: TGTGCCAGCAGCTTAGGCGGGGGGGTCACAGATACGCAGTATTTT.

In DNA form, the CDR3 reads TGCGCCAGCAGCCGTCGCCCCCAGGGGGATAGCAATCAGCCCCAGCATTTT. Translating it yields CASSRRPQGDSNQPQHF. The rearrangement uses TRBV5-1 and TRBJ1-5, with 7 bases that match TRBD1. Germline CDR1 SGHRS, CDR2 YFSETQ. The CDR3 is 17 amino acids. V lost 4 bases to trimming and J lost 0 bases; unmatched junction nucleotides: 10. The full variable domain, completed using reference TRBV5-1 and TRBJ1-5, is KAGVTQTPRYLIKTRGQQVTLSCSPISGHRSVSWYQQTPGQGLQFLFEYFSETQRNKGNFPGRFSGRQFSNSRSEMNVSTLELGDSALYLCASSRRPQGDSNQPQHFGDGTRLSIL.

J is TRBJ2-5 and V is TRBV5-6; 7 bases line up with TRBD2. The ends lost 4 bases at V and 7 bases at J; junction bases unmatched: 13. Germline CDR1 reads SGHDT; CDR2 reads YYEEEE. The length of the CDR3 is 15 residues. The CDR3 is CASSESPGGSLTQYF. The CDR3 DNA reads as TGTGCCAGCAGCGAATCCCCCGGGGGGTCTTTGACCCAGTACTTC. Drawing the rest from reference TRBV5-6 and TRBJ2-5, the complete variable domain is DAGVTQSPTHLIKTRGQQVTLRCSPKSGHDTVSWYQQALGQGPQFIFQYYEEEERQRGNFPDRFSGHQFPNYSSELNVNALLLGDSALYLCASSESPGGSLTQYFGPGTRLLVL.

V gene TRBV9 combines with J gene TRBJ1-2; TRBD1 matches 7 bases. Looked up from germline, CDR1 is SGDLS and CDR2 is YYNGEE. The CDR3 extends over 14 amino acids. The V and J ends lost 2 bases and 3 bases, in that order; junction bases with no gene match: 4. Here the CDR3 DNA reads TGTGCCAGCAGCGTGACAGGGCGGGACTATGGCTACACCTTC. It is translated as CASSVTGRDYGYTF. The full variable domain, in which reference TRBV9 and TRBJ1-2 provide the parts outside the CDR3, is DSGVTQTPKHLITATGQRVTLRCSPRSGDLSVYWYQQSLDQGLQFLIQYYNGEERAKGNILERFSAQQFPDLHSELNLSSLELGDSALYFCASSVTGRDYGYTFGSGTRLTVV.

V is TRBV7-9 and J is TRBJ2-3; the D gene is possibly TRBD1 (6 bases). With 2 bases removed from V and 6 bases from J, the gap between germline ends came to 18 bases. Germline-derived CDR1 and CDR2 are SEHNR and FQNEAQ (reference sequence). This CDR3 is built from 16 residues. CDR3 sequence: CASSLTRTEQSDTQYF. The CDR3 DNA is TGTGCCAGCAGCTTAACCCGGACAGAACAATCGGATACGCAGTATTTT.

V is TRBV11-3 and J is TRBJ1-1, with a possible D match to TRBD1 (5 bases). The V end was cut by 4 bases, the J end by 3 bases, with 9 bases between. Germline values: CDR1 SGHNT, CDR2 YENEEA. The CDR3 covers 13 residues. CDR3 bases: TGTGCCAGCAGCTCCTCGGGGGACACTGAAGCTTTCTTT. As protein: CASSSSGDTEAFF.

The V call is TRBV5-1, the J call TRBJ2-5; D is perhaps TRBD1 (6 bases). This CDR3 comprises 15 residues. Trimming took off 0 bases at V and 1 base at J, with 10 bases between the two ends. Germline CDR1 is SGHRS and CDR2 is YFSETQ. This CDR3 reads CASSLGGHPQETQYF. The DNA of the CDR3 is TGCGCCAGCAGCTTGGGGGGACATCCCCAAGAGACCCAGTACTTC.

This chain links TRBV7-6 with TRBJ1-5, with TRBD1 identical over 7 bases. Germline CDR1 is SGHVS and CDR2 is FNYEAQ. V shed 4 bases, J shed 1 base, and the junction held 10 bases outside the gene matches. CDR3 size: 17 residues. Here the CDR3 DNA reads TGTGCCAGCAGCTCCACCTCCGGGACAGCGAGCAATCAGCCCCAGCATTTT. Amino acids: CASSSTSGTASNQPQHF. The variable domain in full, with the rest retrieved from reference TRBV7-6 and TRBJ1-5, is GAGVSQSPRYKVTKRGQDVALRCDPISGHVSLYWYRQALGQGPEFLTYFNYEAQQDKSGLPNDRFSAERPEGSISTLTIQRTEQRDSAMYRCASSSTSGTASNQPQHFGDGTRLSIL.